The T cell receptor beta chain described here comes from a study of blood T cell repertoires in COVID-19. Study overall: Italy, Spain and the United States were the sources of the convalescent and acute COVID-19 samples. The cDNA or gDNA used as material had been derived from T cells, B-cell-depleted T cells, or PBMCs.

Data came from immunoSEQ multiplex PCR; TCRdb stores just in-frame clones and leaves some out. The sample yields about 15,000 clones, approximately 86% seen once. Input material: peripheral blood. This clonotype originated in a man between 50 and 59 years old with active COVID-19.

CDR3 nucleotide sequence: TGTGCCAGCAGTGGACAGGGGATGAACACTGAAGCTTTCTTT. It specifies CASSGQGMNTEAFF. The J gene is TRBJ1-1, the V gene TRBV28; 9 bases are shared with TRBD1. CDR1 and CDR2 from the germline V gene are MDHEN and SYDVKM. The CDR3 consists of 14 residues. V trimming: 5 bases; J trimming: 0 bases; junction bases outside the gene matches: 1.